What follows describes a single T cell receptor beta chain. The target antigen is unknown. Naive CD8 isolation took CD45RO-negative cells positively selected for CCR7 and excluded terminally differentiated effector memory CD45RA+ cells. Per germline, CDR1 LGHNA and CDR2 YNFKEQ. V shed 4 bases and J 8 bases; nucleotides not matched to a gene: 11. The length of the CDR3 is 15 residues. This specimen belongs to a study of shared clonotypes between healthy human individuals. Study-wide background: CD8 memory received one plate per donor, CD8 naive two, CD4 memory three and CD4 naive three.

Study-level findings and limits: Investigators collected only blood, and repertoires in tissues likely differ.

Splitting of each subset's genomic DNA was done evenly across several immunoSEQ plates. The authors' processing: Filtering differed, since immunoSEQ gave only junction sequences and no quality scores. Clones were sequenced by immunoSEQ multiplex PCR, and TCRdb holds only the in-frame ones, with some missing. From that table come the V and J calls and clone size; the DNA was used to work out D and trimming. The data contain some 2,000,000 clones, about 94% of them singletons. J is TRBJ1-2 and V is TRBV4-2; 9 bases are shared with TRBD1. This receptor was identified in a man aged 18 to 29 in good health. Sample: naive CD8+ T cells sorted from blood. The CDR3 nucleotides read TGTGCCAGCAGCCCATCGCTCGGGACAGGGTTCGGCTACACCTTC. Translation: CASSPSLGTGFGYTF.